This TCR beta chain was sequenced for a study of T cells expressing NK-cell markers. Overall study: Sorted CD3+CD56+NKG2C+, CD3+CD56+NKG2C- and CD3+CD56-NKG2C+ T cells supplied TCR beta repertoires.

From its re-call of the 5' RACE reads, TCRdb lists each CDR3 protein once, without DNA. This sample lists 350,000 to 500,000 distinct CDR3 sequences; its ten largest clones have 7.3%. The study, taken as a whole, reports: Similarly, these clonotypes led the CD3+CD56-NKG2C+ fraction as well in several donors. It was still unclear whether expanded NKG2C+ T cell clones were HCMV specific.

Concerning this clonotype itself: Its antigen is unknown.

This CDR3 region has 18 residues. Germline V gene lookup returns CDR1 SGHAT and CDR2 FQDESV (reference sequence). This rearrangement joins TRBV11-1 to TRBJ2-1; no DNA is available, so the TRBD2 call from TCRdb remains unchecked. This clonotype was obtained from a woman aged 18-70 years in good health. The sample comprised blood T cells: a sorted CD56 or NKG2C T cell subset, CD4+ or CD8+ T cells, or bulk PBMC T cells (not recorded which). The chain's CDR3 is CASSLEYPGLAGDNEQFF. Looking up the rest from reference TRBV11-1 and TRBJ2-1 gives the full variable domain: EAEVAQSPRYKITEKSQAVAFWCDPISGHATLYWYRQILGQGPELLVQFQDESVVDDSQLPKDRFSAERLKGVDSTLKIQPAELGDSAMYLCASSLEYPGLAGDNEQFFGPGTRLTVL.